This is a list of T cell receptor beta chains from one sample in a study of T-cell reconstitution after alpha-beta-depleted transplantation in children. From the PCR reads, TCRdb called clonotypes with MiXCR, one entry per CDR3 protein. The sample lists just under 550,000 distinct CDR3 sequences; 15% to 20% were seen once. This material consisted of PBMCs from the stem cell graft donor, taken from the stem cell graft. These receptors were collected from a human donor who donated a stem cell graft to a child with acute lymphoblastic leukemia. CDR3s include the opening cysteine and the closing phenylalanine or tryptophan. Each record gives: V gene, CDR3 length, J gene, CDR3 protein.

TRBV12-3/TRBV12-4	14	TRBJ2-7	CASTWGTGGSEQYF
TRBV13	16	TRBJ2-1	CASSPTRLAASNEQFF
TRBV4-1	16	TRBJ2-1	CASSQAGVPPGNEQFF
TRBV20-1	13	TRBJ1-1	CSARQGANTEAFF
TRBV5-1	16	TRBJ2-5	CASSLDPSGRSETQYF
TRBV24-1	11	TRBJ2-5	CATSDIETQYF
TRBV20-1	14	TRBJ2-5	CSARGLAAQETQYF
TRBV20-1	15	TRBJ2-4	CSAPEGGPAKNIQYF
TRBV7-6	16	TRBJ2-3	CASSLSGGPSTDTQYF
TRBV6-1	13	TRBJ2-7	CASLGADRPEQYF
TRBV12-3/TRBV12-4	15	TRBJ2-3	CASSPFSGITDTQYF
TRBV27	11	TRBJ2-1	CASSFGSEQFF
TRBV27	15	TRBJ2-1	CASTRWQSSYNEQFF
TRBV19	18	TRBJ1-5	CASSILILDIQDNQPQHF
TRBV23-1	17	TRBJ2-3	CASSQSEEREGTDTQYF
TRBV5-6	17	TRBJ1-6	CASSLRQASSYNSPLHF
TRBV29-1	13	TRBJ2-2	CSVEDGATGELFF